One sample yielded the 3 T cell receptor beta chains listed below, sequenced in a study of T cell responses to AZD1222 COVID-19 vaccine. Sequencing used immunoSEQ multiplex PCR; TCRdb keeps in-frame clones, though not all of them. Among 130,000 to 150,000 clones listed, more than 75% were seen once. The sequencing here drew on peripheral blood, taken on day 0 of MenACWY control vaccination. The source is an adult in good health.

This CDR3 reads CASSPNRNQPQHF. The CDR3 region has the DNA TGTGCCAGCAGCCCAAACAGGAATCAGCCCCAGCATTTT. The V and J genes are TRBV5-6 and TRBJ1-5, with TRBD1 as a possible D gene (5 bases). V lost 4 bases, J lost 4 bases, and 9 bases lay in between. Germline loops: CDR1 SGHDT, CDR2 YYEEEE. CDR3 length: 13 residues.

The chain links TRBV28 to TRBJ1-3; no clear D gene. CDR1 is MDHEN, CDR2 SYDVKM, per germline. Trimming shortened V by 5 bases and J by 4 bases, and 9 bases separated the two germline ends. The CDR3 loop spans 13 amino acids. In nucleotides, the CDR3 is TGTGCCAGCAGTACCACTGGGGGAAACACCATATATTTT. Translating gives CASSTTGGNTIYF.

This chain links TRBV9 with TRBJ1-1, with D unresolved. Per the germline V gene, CDR1 is SGDLS and CDR2 is YYNGEE. The CDR3 runs 14 residues. V was cut by 4 bases and J by 4 bases, with 14 bases left in between. This CDR3 reads CASSRWGEGTEAFF. CDR3 nucleotides: TGTGCCAGCAGCCGCTGGGGAGAGGGCACTGAAGCTTTCTTT. Full variable domain (remainder filled in from reference TRBV9 and TRBJ1-1): DSGVTQTPKHLITATGQRVTLRCSPRSGDLSVYWYQQSLDQGLQFLIQYYNGEERAKGNILERFSAQQFPDLHSELNLSSLELGDSALYFCASSRWGEGTEAFFGQGTRLTVV.